The T cell receptor (beta chain) described here comes from a study of regulatory T cells in long-lasting Graves disease. HTBI primers from iRepertoire and Arm-PCR of CDR3 regions yielded the TCR beta libraries. Original processing methods: Across the samples, identification revealed approximately 66 TRBV and about 15 TRBJ segments. TCRdb itself ran the multiplex PCR reads through MiXCR, one entry per CDR3 protein. For this entry, the V and J calls and clone size follow TCRdb and not the study's own pipeline. The table lists about 540,000 distinct CDR3 sequences, roughly 13% of them singletons, with under 10% in the top ten. Time point noted: newly diagnosed GD, antithyroid drugs for less than 3 months. From RNA extracted from PBMCs, the TCR library was made. The V and J ends lost 6 bases and 3 bases, in that order; junction bases with no gene match: 6. Germline values: CDR1 DFQATT, CDR2 SNEGSKA (reference sequence). This CDR3 has 13 amino acids.

These sequences were also reported in another study, on T cells in Graves' hyperthyroidism and ophthalmopathy.

The source was peripheral blood mononuclear cells (PBMCs), collected at new diagnosis, from a patient treated with antithyroid drugs. This TCR derives from a young man with Graves disease. The chain is built from TRBV20-1 and TRBJ2-7; the match to TRBD1 covers 9 bases. The CDR3 DNA reads TGCAGTGCCCAGGGACAGGGCTACTACGAGCAGTACTTC. As protein: CSAQGQGYYEQYF.